The entry that follows covers one TCR beta chain sequence. The data originate from a study of patients and donors after allogeneic stem cell transplantation. TCRdb fed the RT-PCR reads into MiXCR, producing one record per CDR3 protein. The table shows roughly 940,000 distinct CDR3 sequences, with 18% occurring only once. Sequenced: blood, either unsorted or a sorted T cell fraction (not recorded which). The receptor comes from a human donor who was either an allogeneic HSCT recipient or a stem cell or donor lymphocyte infusion donor (not recorded which). It is not recorded whose cells these are; they may come from a transplant donor.

The CDR3 DNA follows: TGTGCCAGCAGCCAAGATAGGGACAGGGACTCTGAAGCTTTCTTT. Protein sequence: CASSQDRDRDSEAFF. The rearrangement joins TRBV4-2 to TRBJ1-1; 9 bases match TRBD1. The CDR3 extends over 15 amino acids. V trimming: 0 bases; J trimming: 6 bases; junction bases outside the gene matches: 5. From germline, CDR1 is LGHNA and CDR2 YNFKEQ.